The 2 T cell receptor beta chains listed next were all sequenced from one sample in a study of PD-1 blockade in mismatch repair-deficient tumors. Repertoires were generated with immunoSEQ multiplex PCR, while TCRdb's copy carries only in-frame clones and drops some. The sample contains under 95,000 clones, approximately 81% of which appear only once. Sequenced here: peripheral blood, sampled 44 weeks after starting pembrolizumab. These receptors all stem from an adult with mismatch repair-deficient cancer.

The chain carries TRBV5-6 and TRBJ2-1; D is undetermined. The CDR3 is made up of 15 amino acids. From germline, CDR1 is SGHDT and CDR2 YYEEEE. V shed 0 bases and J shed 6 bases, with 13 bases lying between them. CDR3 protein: CASSLGASGVNEQFF. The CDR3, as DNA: TGTGCCAGCAGCTTGGGGGCCAGTGGGGTCAATGAGCAGTTCTTC. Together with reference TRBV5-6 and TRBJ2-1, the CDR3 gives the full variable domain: DAGVTQSPTHLIKTRGQQVTLRCSPKSGHDTVSWYQQALGQGPQFIFQYYEEEERQRGNFPDRFSGHQFPNYSSELNVNALLLGDSALYLCASSLGASGVNEQFFGPGTRLTVL.

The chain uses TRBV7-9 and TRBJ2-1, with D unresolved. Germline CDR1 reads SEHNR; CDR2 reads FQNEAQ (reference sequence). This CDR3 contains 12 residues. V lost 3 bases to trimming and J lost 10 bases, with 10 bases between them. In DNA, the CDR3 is TGTGCCAGCAGCTTTCCAATCGGGGAGCAGTTCTTC. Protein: CASSFPIGEQFF.